Each of the 25 T cell receptor beta chains below was sequenced from the same sample in a study of siplizumab effects on memory and regulatory T cells. Data came from immunoSEQ multiplex PCR; TCRdb stores just in-frame clones and leaves some out. The table lists more than 75,000 clones, roughly 93% of them singletons, with 6.5% in the top ten. Input material: CD8+ T cells sorted from blood. All receptors derive from a human donor in good health.

The chain joins TRBV21-1 to TRBJ2-5. TRBV21-1 is termed a pseudogene. The CDR3 is made up of 17 amino acids. CDR3 nucleotides: TGTGCCAGCAGCAAGAGGGGTGGGGCGAAAGGGCAAGAGACCCAGTACTTC. It translates to CASSKRGGAKGQETQYF.

J is TRBJ1-1 and V is TRBV7-9; D ambiguous. In germline, CDR1 is SEHNR, CDR2 FQNEAQ (reference sequence). Trimming cost V 1 base and J 0 bases, with 9 bases left between them. The CDR3 sequence is 15 residues long. CDR3 sequence reads: CASSLGAELNTEAFF. In DNA form, the CDR3 reads TGTGCCAGCAGCTTAGGGGCGGAACTGAACACTGAAGCTTTCTTT.

This clone has just one count. The CDR3 region has the DNA TGTGCCAGTAGTATATCCGGGCAGGGGGGTTTGTTCGACTATGGCTACACCTTC. It encodes CASSISGQGGLFDYGYTF. This sequence joins TRBV19 and TRBJ1-2; TRBD1 agrees at 7 bases. The CDR3 contains 18 residues. V shed 2 bases and J 3 bases; nucleotides not matched to a gene: 15. Germline V gene sequence: CDR1 LNHDA, CDR2 SQIVND (reference sequence).

The rearrangement uses TRBV19 and TRBJ2-1, with 9 positions matching TRBD2. J lost 6 bases, V lost 5 bases, and 2 bases had no gene match. CDR3 length equals 13 residues. Germline V CDR1 and CDR2: LNHDA, SQIVND (reference sequence). The CDR3 nucleotides are TGTGCCAGTAGTCCGGGACTAGCCAATGAGCAGTTCTTC. This encodes CASSPGLANEQFF.

The V and J genes are TRBV6-1 and TRBJ2-1; 9 nucleotides agree with TRBD2. CDR1 and CDR2 from the germline V gene are MNHNS and SASEGT. Trimming at V came to 6 bases and at J to 3 bases, leaving 6 bases not matched to a gene. This CDR3 contains 15 residues. The CDR3 DNA sequence: TGTGCCAGCAGCTATAGCGGGGGCCACTACAATGAGCAGTTCTTC. This translates into CASSYSGGHYNEQFF.

This clone was detected only once. The rearrangement joins TRBV29-1 to TRBJ1-1; 8 bases fit TRBD1. Trimming took 6 bases from V and 4 from J; bases not matched to a gene: 4. The germline CDR1 and CDR2 sequences are SQVTM and ANQGSEA. The CDR3 spans 12 residues. In DNA form, the CDR3 reads TGCAGCGTCGTGCAGGGGGCCACTGAAGCTTTCTTT. Encoded protein: CSVVQGATEAFF.

This clone came up once. This chain connects TRBV6-5 to TRBJ1-1; tentatively, D is TRBD1 (6 bases). In germline, CDR1 is MNHEY, CDR2 SVGAGI. Trimming took 6 bases from V and 1 from J, leaving 12 bases between them. The CDR3 consists of 14 residues. The CDR3: CASSIQGTNTEAFF. The CDR3 DNA follows: TGTGCCAGCAGCATACAGGGAACGAACACTGAAGCTTTCTTT.

V and J are TRBV2 and TRBJ1-3; TRBD1 might be the D (5 bases). The CDR3 has 15 residues. Germline assignment: CDR1 SNHLY and CDR2 FYNNEI. Trimming took 2 bases from V and 4 from J, leaving 12 bases between them. The CDR3 here is CASSEFGGQGNTIYF. The CDR3 nucleotides are TGTGCCAGCAGTGAATTCGGGGGTCAAGGAAACACCATATATTTT.

V gene TRBV18 combines with J gene TRBJ2-1; D possibly corresponds to TRBD1 (5 bases). Looked up from germline, CDR1 is KGHSH and CDR2 is LQKENI. Trimming stripped 2 bases from V and 6 bases from J, with 5 bases between. The CDR3 runs to 12 residues. The CDR3 DNA sequence: TGTGCCAGCTCACCAACAGGCAATGAGCAGTTCTTC. Translated: CASSPTGNEQFF.

The rearrangement links TRBV7-9 to TRBJ1-3, with unresolved D. The CDR3 is 17 amino acids. The germline V and J ends were trimmed by 2 bases and 2 bases, with 16 bases remaining between them. CDR1 is SEHNR and CDR2 is FQNEAQ in the germline V gene (reference sequence). In nucleotides, the CDR3 is TGTGCCAGCAGCTTACGACACCCCCATGGGCCTGGAAACACCATATATTTT. This gives the protein CASSLRHPHGPGNTIYF.

This chain joins TRBV30 and TRBJ2-5; D could derive from TRBD1 or TRBD2 (5 bases each). Germline CDR1 and CDR2: GTSNPN and SVGIG (reference sequence). This CDR3 contains 13 residues. V was clipped by 3 bases and J by 5 bases, with 13 bases between them. In DNA, the CDR3 is TGTGCCTGGAGCCCCGGGACGTACGAGACCCAGTACTTC. Translating it yields CAWSPGTYETQYF.

About this clone: This CDR3 is missing its conserved last phenylalanine or tryptophan, likely due to a read error. It is unclear where the CDR3 begins or ends on the DNA, so no DNA is shown, and the CDR3 is as TCRdb lists it. The genes are TRBV6-4 and TRBJ2-7; the table's D gene call, TRBD1, was not cross checked with the DNA. Germline V gene lookup returns CDR1 MRHNA and CDR2 SNTAGT. Counting both end residues, the CDR3 totals 10 amino acids. The CDR3 region is CASVNSTDRL.

CDR3 coding DNA: TGTGCCTGGAGTGACACAGGGGCCACTGAAGCTTTCTTT. Its translation is CAWSDTGATEAFF. This rearrangement joins TRBV30 to TRBJ1-1; 7 positions agree with TRBD1. Germline loops: CDR1 GTSNPN, CDR2 SVGIG (reference sequence). The CDR3 is 13 amino acids. The V segment lost 1 base and the J segment 4 bases; nucleotides outside the gene matches: 3.

This clone was seen once. The chain uses TRBV2 and TRBJ2-7; tentatively, D is TRBD1 or TRBD2 (5 bases each). The CDR3 totals 15 residues. Germline loops: CDR1 SNHLY, CDR2 FYNNEI. V gave up 4 bases and J gave up 0 bases, with 13 bases separating them. The CDR3 sequence is CASSVRDESSYEQYF. In DNA form, the CDR3 reads TGTGCCAGCAGTGTCCGGGACGAGAGCTCCTACGAGCAGTACTTC.

The chain has TRBV5-5 and TRBJ2-5; D unresolved. Germline V lookup: CDR1 SGHKS, CDR2 YYEKEE (reference sequence). This CDR3 region has 12 residues. Trimming removed 4 bases at V and 5 bases at J, with 9 bases between. For the CDR3, the DNA is TGTGCCAGCAGCGCTGACGTGGAGACCCAGTACTTC. Translation gives CASSADVETQYF.

The CDR3 loop is CASSLGASSHEQYF. Here the CDR3 DNA reads TGTGCCAGCAGCTTGGGCGCTAGCAGTCACGAGCAGTACTTC. This chain links TRBV7-2 with TRBJ2-7, with a possible D match to TRBD2 (5 bases). Trimming removed 3 bases at V and 5 bases at J, with 14 bases between. CDR3 length equals 14 residues. CDR1 and CDR2 (germline): SGHTA, FQGNSA.

The rearrangement joins TRBV7-2 to TRBJ2-1, with TRBD1 identical over 9 bases. Losses at the gene ends were 5 bases for V and 5 bases for J; bases not matched to a gene: 4. The CDR3 totals 14 residues. CDR1 and CDR2 (germline): SGHTA, FQGNSA. The CDR3 here is CASSPWDRDNEQFF. DNA for the CDR3: TGTGCCAGCAGCCCTTGGGACAGGGACAATGAGCAGTTCTTC.

J is TRBJ2-1 and V is TRBV12-5; D gene ambiguous. This CDR3 is 13 amino acids long. V was trimmed by 4 bases and J by 2 bases, leaving 6 bases between them. Germline loops: CDR1 LGHNT, CDR2 FRNRAP. The CDR3 region has the DNA TGTGCTAGTGGTTACTCGACCTACAATGAGCAGTTCTTC. This codes for CASGYSTYNEQFF.

CDR3 in DNA: TGTGCCAGCAGCTTAGACCCACGGGATGGCTACACCTTC. Residues: CASSLDPRDGYTF. This chain uses TRBV7-9 with TRBJ1-2; no clear D gene. CDR3 length: 13 residues. Deletions cut 1 base from V and 6 bases from J, with 9 bases between. Germline CDR1 and CDR2: SEHNR and FQNEAQ (reference sequence). Based on the CDR3 plus reference TRBV7-9 and TRBJ1-2, the full variable domain is DTGVSQNPRHKITKRGQNVTFRCDPISEHNRLYWYRQTLGQGPEFLTYFQNEAQLEKSRLLSDRFSAERPKGSFSTLEIQRTEQGDSAMYLCASSLDPRDGYTFGSGTRLTVV.

The J gene is TRBJ1-5, the V gene TRBV5-2. TRBV5-2 is a recognized pseudogene. The CDR3 contains 13 residues. The CDR3: CASSQDWLRPQHF. The CDR3 DNA follows: TGCGCCAGCAGCCAAGATTGGCTACGGCCCCAGCATTTT.

The chain is built from TRBV7-9 and TRBJ2-3; D is perhaps TRBD2 (6 bases). The CDR3 sequence is 15 residues long. V was trimmed by 6 bases and J by 1 base, leaving 14 bases between them. The germline V gene encodes CDR1 SEHNR and CDR2 FQNEAQ (reference sequence). The CDR3 nucleotides read TGTGCCAGCAGTGGGTGGGAGGCTGGCACAGATACGCAGTATTTT. Translating gives CASSGWEAGTDTQYF.

The V gene is TRBV25-1, the J gene TRBJ1-1, with D uncertain. V lost 3 bases and J lost 1, with 3 bases in between. CDR1 is MGHDK, CDR2 SYGVNS, per germline. CDR3 length equals 12 residues. CDR3 DNA sequence: TGTGCCAGCAGTGATTGGAACACTGAAGCTTTCTTT. Translated: CASSDWNTEAFF.

This clone appeared a few times. This sequence joins TRBV7-9 and TRBJ2-7; D unresolved. Trimming cost V 0 bases and J 3 bases, with 9 bases left between them. The germline V gene has CDR1 SEHNR and CDR2 FQNEAQ (reference sequence). The CDR3 is made up of 14 amino acids. The chain's CDR3 is CASSLAPLFYEQYF. The CDR3 nucleotides are TGTGCCAGCAGCTTAGCCCCACTGTTCTACGAGCAGTACTTC.

V usage is TRBV2 and J usage is TRBJ2-7, with 7 bases matching TRBD2. The CDR3 spans 14 residues. J gave up 4 bases and V 6 bases, and 9 bases lay outside the gene matches. Germline V gene sequence: CDR1 SNHLY, CDR2 FYNNEI. This CDR3 is CASRGGDSPYEQYF. CDR3 nucleotide sequence: TGTGCCAGCAGGGGGGGGGACTCTCCGTACGAGCAGTACTTC.

This chain links TRBV19 with TRBJ2-7; D is possibly TRBD2 (5 bases). This CDR3 comprises 14 residues. Trimming took 5 bases from V and 5 from J, leaving 16 bases between them. Germline V lookup: CDR1 LNHDA, CDR2 SQIVND (reference sequence). CDR3 sequence: CASSLRTGVDEQYF. The CDR3 DNA follows: TGTGCCAGTAGTCTCCGGACCGGGGTGGACGAGCAGTACTTC. The full variable domain, with the rest looked up from reference TRBV19 and TRBJ2-7, is DGGITQSPKYLFRKEGQNVTLSCEQNLNHDAMYWYRQDPGQGLRLIYYSQIVNDFQKGDIAEGYSVSREKKESFPLTVTSAQKNPTAFYLCASSLRTGVDEQYFGPGTRLTVT.